This T cell receptor (beta chain) was sequenced for a study of T-cell memory formation after mild COVID-19. The CDR3 totals 13 residues. V was clipped by 0 bases and J by 3 bases, with 5 bases between them. Germline V gene sequence: CDR1 SGHDN, CDR2 FVKESK. Using its own MiXCR run on the 5' RACE reads, TCRdb lists one record per CDR3 protein. Of 470,000 or so distinct CDR3 sequences in the sample, 15% to 20% are singletons; the top ten hold more than 8%. The sequenced material came from PBMCs or a T cell subset sorted from them (not recorded which). The chain combines TRBV14 with TRBJ1-1; D unresolved. This clonotype was sampled from an adult woman who had mild COVID-19 (a few samples of this study predate the infection). Cell type and time point are not known. CDR3 sequence: CASSQEWYTEAFF. DNA for the CDR3: TGTGCCAGCAGCCAAGAGTGGTACACTGAAGCTTTCTTT.